The 2 T cell receptor beta chains below all came from one sample that was sequenced in a study of T cells in localized non-small cell lung cancer. Here immunoSEQ multiplex PCR was the method, and the copy in TCRdb shows in-frame clones only, minus some. Of about 2,600 clones in the sample, approximately 22% were seen once. This sample comprised lung tumor tissue, obtained before any cancer treatment. Receptor source: an older male donor with stage III squamous cell lung carcinoma.

This clone rates as medium-sized. The rearrangement links TRBV11-3 to TRBJ1-1, with D possibly TRBD1 on 5 matching bases. CDR1 is SGHNT, CDR2 YENEEA, per germline. The V gene lost 4 bases and the J gene lost 4 bases, with 16 bases spanning the gap. The CDR3 is 15 amino acids. As DNA, the CDR3 is TGTGCCAGCAGCTCGGTTGGAGGGGCGTTCACTGAAGCTTTCTTT. It translates to CASSSVGGAFTEAFF.

This clone turned up a few times. The chain carries TRBV11-3 and TRBJ2-3; 10 bases fit TRBD2. This CDR3 comprises 16 residues. CDR1 is SGHNT, CDR2 YENEEA, per germline. The J segment lost 4 bases and the V segment lost 4 bases, leaving 8 bases of the junction unmatched. In DNA, the CDR3 is TGTGCCAGCAGCTCTATAGCGGGGGGACCCGCAGATACGCAGTATTTT. Its protein is CASSSIAGGPADTQYF.